The 10 T cell receptor beta chains listed next were all sequenced from one sample in a study of T cell clonality in common variable immunodeficiency. Only in-frame clones appear in the TCRdb table, and some are missing; sequencing was by immunoSEQ multiplex PCR. The table lists tens of thousands of clones, with no singletons. Input material: peripheral blood mononuclear cells. These receptors were taken from a person between 18 and 70 years old in good health.

This clone has a count of ten or more. The sequenced fragment ends 3 residues before the CDR3 boundary, so the rest is inferred from the germline J gene. The chain recombines TRBV20-1 with TRBJ2-5, with 7 bases lining up with TRBD2. V lost 1 base to trimming and J lost 0 bases; unmatched junction nucleotides: 8. CDR1 and CDR2 from the germline V gene are DFQATT and SNEGSKA (reference sequence). The CDR3 runs to 16 residues. The CDR3 sequence: CSARAIRRGYQETQYF. CDR3 DNA, as far as it was read: TGCAGTGCTAGAGCCATAAGGCGGGGGTACCAAGAGACC.

This clone was seen repeatedly, ten times or more. Coverage ceases 3 residues before the CDR3 finishes, and the germline J gene fills in the end. The V call is TRBV4-2, the J call TRBJ2-3; D remains ambiguous. CDR3 length equals 15 residues. V was shortened by 0 bases and J by 6 bases, with 13 bases between the two germline ends. The germline CDR1 and CDR2 sequences are LGHNA and YNFKEQ. The CDR3 loop is CASSQDRVTWDTQYF. The DNA read from the CDR3 is TGTGCCAGCAGCCAAGATCGTGTTACTTGGGATACG.

Comment on this clone: The read gets to within 3 residues of the CDR3 end, and the germline J gene fills in the rest. V gene TRBV7-9 combines with J gene TRBJ1-2, with unresolved D. Germline assignment: CDR1 SEHNR and CDR2 FQNEAQ (reference sequence). The CDR3 is made up of 15 amino acids. The covered CDR3 bases are TGTGCCAGCAGCCCCCCGGCGGGCTCCTACAATGAC. It encodes CASSPPAGSYND. The full CDR3 sequence reads CASSPPAGSYNDYTF.

This clone was observed many times. From the germline J gene comes the end of the CDR3, since the read stops 3 residues before it. The chain uses TRBV29-1 and TRBJ1-2; D is ambiguous. CDR1 SQVTM and CDR2 ANQGSEA come from the germline V gene. Trimming cost V 5 bases and J 3 bases, with 16 bases left between them. This CDR3 has 14 amino acids. CDR3 DNA, as far as it was read: TGCAGCGTTATTATTAGGACTTCTGACTATGGC. Translating it yields CSVIIRTSDYG. The entire CDR3 is CSVIIRTSDYGYTF.

For this clone: The read gets to within 3 residues of the CDR3 end, and the germline J gene fills in the rest. The J gene is TRBJ1-2, the V gene TRBV30, with D perhaps matching TRBD1 (6 bases). There are 12 residues in the CDR3. Germline V gives CDR1 GTSNPN, CDR2 SVGIG (reference sequence). Here the CDR3 reads CAGGRGPYDYTF. The part of the CDR3 DNA that was read is TGTGCCGGCGGGCGGGGGCCCTACGAC.

This clone was recorded many times. The read gets to within 3 residues of the CDR3 end, and the germline J gene fills in the rest. The chain has TRBV5-4 and TRBJ1-2, with 7 bases lining up with TRBD1. Germline V gene sequence: CDR1 SGHNT, CDR2 YYREEE (reference sequence). The CDR3 sequence is 14 residues long. The ends lost 4 bases at V and 7 bases at J; junction bases unmatched: 10. CDR3 DNA (partial): TGTGCCAGCAGCCACCCCAGGAGGGGGCTTGGC. As protein: CASSHPRRGLG. The CDR3 in full is CASSHPRRGLGYTF.

This clone has at least ten counts. CDR3 bases read: TGTGCCAGCAGCTTGGGGACAGGGAATGAG. Amino acid sequence: CASSLGTGNE. Given in full, the CDR3 is CASSLGTGNEQFF. The chain joins TRBV5-5 to TRBJ2-1; 8 bases are a match to TRBD1. The read comes to an end 3 residues before the CDR3 does, leaving the germline J gene to fill in the end. Per germline, CDR1 SGHKS and CDR2 YYEKEE (reference sequence). The length of the CDR3 is 13 residues. V shed 0 bases, J shed 7 bases, and the junction held 0 bases outside the gene matches.

This clone was observed a handful of times. One junction end does not reproduce the germline sequence, and a read error may be involved. The read terminates 3 residues before the CDR3 end, so the remaining end is supplied by the germline J gene. V gene TRBV19 combines with J gene TRBJ2-3; D is undetermined. The length of the CDR3 is 13 residues. In germline, CDR1 is LNHDA, CDR2 SQIVND (reference sequence). The covered CDR3 bases are TGTGCCAGTAAGGCTAGGCCCCTAGATCCG. Amino acid sequence: CASKARPLDP. The CDR3 as a whole reads CASKARPLDPQYF. The full variable domain, completed using reference TRBV19 and TRBJ2-3, is DGGITQSPKYLFRKEGQNVTLSCEQNLNHDAMYWYRQDPGQGLRLIYYSQIVNDFQKGDIAEGYSVSREKKESFPLTVTSAQKNPTAFYLCASKARPLDPQYFGPGTRLTVL.

There are a few counts of this clone. The observed sequence ends 3 residues before the CDR3 terminus, with the missing tail filled in from the germline J gene. J is TRBJ2-7 and V is TRBV11-2; 9 nucleotides match TRBD1. Germline-derived CDR1 and CDR2 are SGHAT and FQNNGV. This CDR3 contains 13 residues. V lost 5 bases, J lost 6 bases, and 5 bases stayed unmatched. CDR3 DNA, as far as it was read: TGTGCCAGCAGCCCGGGACAGGGCGGCGAG. Protein sequence: CASSPGQGGE. The CDR3 in full is CASSPGQGGEQYF.

At least ten counts were recorded for this clone. Partial CDR3 DNA: TGCGCCAGCAGCCTTGGGGGGCTAGCGGGGGACCAAGAGACC. Protein product: CASSLGGLAGDQET. From start to end, the CDR3 is CASSLGGLAGDQETQYF. The rearrangement links TRBV5-1 to TRBJ2-5; 10 positions match TRBD2. Read coverage stops 3 residues before the CDR3 terminus; the germline J gene supplies the remainder. The CDR3 totals 17 residues. Germline V CDR1 and CDR2: SGHRS, YFSETQ. Trimming cost V 4 bases and J 0 bases; bases outside gene matches: 9. Complete variable domain (other parts from reference TRBV5-1 and TRBJ2-5): KAGVTQTPRYLIKTRGQQVTLSCSPISGHRSVSWYQQTPGQGLQFLFEYFSETQRNKGNFPGRFSGRQFSNSRSEMNVSTLELGDSALYLCASSLGGLAGDQETQYFGPGTRLLVL.